This T cell receptor beta chain appears in the sequencing data of a study of cytomegalovirus exposure and HLA in healthy donors. As for the study in general: Early released data had about 80 million unique TCRs, all coming from HLA-typed donors.

A note on this clone: Its antigen is not known.

In the PCR, 60 Vbeta and 13 Jbeta primers were used. Assay used: immunoSEQ multiplex PCR; TCRdb lists only in-frame clones, some missing. The repertoire consists of under 110,000 clones, with under 85% occurring once and the leading ten covering less than 2%. V was trimmed by 6 bases and J by 0 bases, leaving 6 bases between them. CDR3 length equals 13 residues. From germline, CDR1 is MNHNY and CDR2 SVGAGI (reference sequence). Study outcomes and limitations: Excluded: some indistinguishable V segments such as TRBV6-2 and TRBV6-3. TCR beta chains associated with HLA were, in a later analysis, more clonally expanded than equally common others. A previous analysis found most TCR beta V segments productive roughly 87% or roughly 30% of the time.

This chain connects TRBV6-6 to TRBJ1-5; D call uncertain. This TCR was sampled from a woman in her thirties or forties in good health and CMV-seronegative. Source material: PBMCs. The chain's CDR3 is CASRLNSNQPQHF. In DNA form, the CDR3 reads TGTGCCAGCAGGTTAAATAGCAATCAGCCCCAGCATTTT.